This entry concerns a single T cell receptor beta chain. Its antigen is still unknown. This sample is part of a study of shared clonotypes between healthy human individuals. Overall study findings and caveats: It was the non-shared clonotypes that had lower generation probabilities than clonotypes shared by all four donors. Despite large depth, rarefaction showed incomplete sorted-subset sequencing.

Clones were read by immunoSEQ multiplex PCR, and TCRdb kept only the in-frame ones, dropping some. The sample lists about 2.3 million clones, just under 95% occurring once. Germline assignment: CDR1 MDHEN and CDR2 SYDVKM. V was shortened by 6 bases and J by 0 bases, with 8 bases between the two germline ends. The length of the CDR3 is 13 residues. Adults of Caucasian background living in Nashville, Tennessee made up all donors. CD4+ cell separation produced CD45RA+ naive and CD45RA-negative memory subsets. The chain couples TRBV28 to TRBJ2-5, with D perhaps given as TRBD1 or TRBD2 (5 bases each). The source is a man aged 18 to 29 in good health. Some clones in this sample may be carry-over from other donors' samples. The sequenced material came from naive CD4+ T cells from PBMCs. The subset is: CD45RA+ positively selected. DNA of the CDR3: TGTGCCAGCAGGGGACCGTACCAAGAGACCCAGTACTTC. Translated, it gives CASRGPYQETQYF.